Listed below are T cell receptor beta chains from one sample, sequenced in a study of OX40 agonist ivuxolimab in advanced cancers. Here immunoSEQ multiplex PCR was the method, and the copy in TCRdb shows in-frame clones only, minus some. The sample comprises fewer than 90,000 clones, around 90% of which are singletons, and 2.5% rests with the top ten. The material was CD4+ or CD8+ T cells sorted from blood, obtained in a trial of the OX40 agonist ivuxolimab. The receptors here all came from an adult with an advanced solid tumor such as melanoma, head and neck, liver or kidney cancer. CDR3s include the opening cysteine and the closing phenylalanine or tryptophan. The D gene is left open where the match is weak. Clone size is stated in some rows and not others, as once, few, many or a class when expanded.

D gene	clone size	V gene	J gene	CDR3 DNA	CDR3 protein
.	.	TRBV7-2	TRBJ1-1	TGTGCCAGCAGCTTTTCGCCTCGGACTACTGAAGCTTTCTTT	CASSFSPRTTEAFF
.	.	TRBV5-1	TRBJ2-1	TGCGCCAGCAGCCAAAGGGGTGCTGACAATGAGCAGTTCTTC	CASSQRGADNEQFF
.	.	TRBV6-5	TRBJ1-2	TGTGCCAGCAAGCCTGACAGGAGGAGCTATGGCTACACCTTC	CASKPDRRSYGYTF
.	.	TRBV4-2	TRBJ1-1	TGTGCCAGCAGCCAGGAAACAGAATATTACACTGAAGCTTTCTTT	CASSQETEYYTEAFF
TRBD2	.	TRBV10-2	TRBJ2-5	TGCGCCAGCAGTCCTCTCGTCAGCGGGGGGGGCCAGTACTTC	CASSPLVSGGGQYF
TRBD1	.	TRBV28	TRBJ1-2	TGTGCCAGCAGCCCTATAGGGATAGGAGGGGGCCAGGGCTATGGCTACACCTTC	CASSPIGIGGGQGYGYTF
.	.	TRBV11-2	TRBJ2-1	TGTGCCAGCACCACAGGGCTATCGAACAATGAGCAGTTCTTC	CASTTGLSNNEQFF
.	.	TRBV6-5	TRBJ1-1	TGTGCCAGCAGTTACTCGGAGGGGAGGACTGAAGCTTTCTTT	CASSYSEGRTEAFF
.	.	TRBV7-6	TRBJ2-2	TGTGCCAGTTTGCCGGGACACCTGAACACCGGGGAGCTGTTTTTT	CASLPGHLNTGELFF
.	.	TRBV27	TRBJ1-5	TGTGCCAGCAGGACAGCAGGGGGCAATCAGCCCCAGCATTTT	CASRTAGGNQPQHF
.	.	TRBV7-3	TRBJ2-1	TGTGCCAGCAGCTATACAGGGTTCGGTAGTGAGCAGTTCTTC	CASSYTGFGSEQFF
.	.	TRBV19	TRBJ2-1	TGTGCCACCGGAGTGGGCCAGGGGCTTGGTAATGAGCAGTTCTTC	CATGVGQGLGNEQFF
.	once	TRBV7-2	TRBJ1-5	TGTGCCAGCAGCTTAGCGTTTGGCCCCCAGCCCCAGCATTTT	CASSLAFGPQPQHF
TRBD1	.	TRBV5-1	TRBJ2-3	TGCGCCAGCAGCGGGGGACAGGACACAGATACGCAGTATTTT	CASSGGQDTDTQYF
.	.	TRBV5-5	TRBJ2-6	TGTGCCAGCAGCTTGGACTCTACTGGGGCCAACGTCCTGACTTTC	CASSLDSTGANVLTF
TRBD1	few	TRBV19	TRBJ1-1	TGTGCCAGTAACCGGGACAGGATGAACACTGAAGCTTTCTTT	CASNRDRMNTEAFF